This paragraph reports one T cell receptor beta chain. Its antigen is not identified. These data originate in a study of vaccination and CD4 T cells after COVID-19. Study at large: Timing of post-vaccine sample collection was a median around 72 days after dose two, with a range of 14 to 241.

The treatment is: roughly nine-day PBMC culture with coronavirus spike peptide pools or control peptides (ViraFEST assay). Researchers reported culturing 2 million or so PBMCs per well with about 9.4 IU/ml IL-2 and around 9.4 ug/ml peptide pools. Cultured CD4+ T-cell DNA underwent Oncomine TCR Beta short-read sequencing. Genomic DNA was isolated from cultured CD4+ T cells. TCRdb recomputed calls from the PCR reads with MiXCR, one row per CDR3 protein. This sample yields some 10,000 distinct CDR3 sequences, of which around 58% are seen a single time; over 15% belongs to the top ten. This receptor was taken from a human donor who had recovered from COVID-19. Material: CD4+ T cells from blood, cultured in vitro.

CDR3 DNA: TGTGCCAGCAGCTTAATGGGGACCTCTGGGGCCAACGTCCTGACTTTC. Its translation is CASSLMGTSGANVLTF. The chain recombines TRBV7-3 with TRBJ2-6; D assignment may be TRBD1 or TRBD2 (5 bases each). Trimming stripped 1 base from V and 0 bases from J, with 7 bases between. Germline V lookup: CDR1 SGHTA, CDR2 FQGTGA. The length of the CDR3 is 16 residues.